Included here is one T cell receptor beta chain sequence, with context. Sampling of each patient yielded between 1 and 8 specimens, collected pretreatment and on-treatment. The data derive from a study of PD-L1 blockade in urothelial cancer. Study at large: Beginning at some point between 2012 and 2014, patients received atezolizumab, given as 1,200 mg intravenously every 3 weeks. Blood analysis took place 3 weeks (second dose) and 6 weeks after treatment start.

Trimming took 3 bases from V and 8 from J; bases not matched to a gene: 9. The CDR3 is 14 amino acids. CDR1 is MDHEN, CDR2 SYDVKM, per germline. Using immunoSEQ multiplex PCR, the repertoire was profiled, and TCRdb retains in-frame clones only, with some absent. The data hold tens of thousands of clones, with approximately 80% observed a single time. The sample here was PBMCs, taken around atezolizumab (anti-PD-L1) treatment. J is TRBJ1-2 and V is TRBV28, with 7 bases fitting TRBD1. This receptor was taken from a man between 65 and 79 years old with urothelial cancer. Here the CDR3 reads CASSLVDRAAGYTF. The CDR3 nucleotides are TGTGCCAGCAGTTTGGTCGACAGGGCGGCAGGCTACACCTTC.